The TCR beta chain under discussion was sequenced for a study of cytomegalovirus exposure and HLA in healthy donors. Points from the study as a whole: Apparent HLA restriction characterized most CMV-associated TCR beta chains in a later analysis. In a later analysis, around 18,000 TCR beta sequences were associated with HLA alleles at 0.05 false discovery rate. Overall, around 150 TCR beta chains were annotated as cytomegalovirus-associated.

The length of the CDR3 is 15 residues. V dropped 3 bases and J dropped 5; count of bases not matched to a gene: 7. In germline, CDR1 is LNHNV, CDR2 YYDKDF (reference sequence). Concerning this clone itself: Its target is not known.

Use of 60 Vbeta and 13 Jbeta primers characterized the PCR. Generated by immunoSEQ multiplex PCR, the TCRdb table keeps only in-frame clones and is missing some. The sample includes 150,000 or so clones. The sample consisted of PBMCs. The chain carries TRBV15 and TRBJ2-1; 7 positions agree with TRBD2. The source is a woman in her forties or fifties in good health and CMV-seronegative. Here the CDR3 reads CATSRDLAEDNEQFF. In DNA, the CDR3 is TGTGCCACCAGCAGGGATCTAGCGGAAGACAATGAGCAGTTCTTC. Full variable domain (rest looked up from reference TRBV15 and TRBJ2-1): DAMVIQNPRYQVTQFGKPVTLSCSQTLNHNVMYWYQQKSSQAPKLLFHYYDKDFNNEADTPDNFQSRRPNTSFCFLDIRSPGLGDTAMYLCATSRDLAEDNEQFFGPGTRLTVL.